This TCR beta chain was found in a study of CXCR3-negative and CXCR3-positive naive CD8 T cells. Findings and caveats of the study: Diversity ran similarly high across both naive subsets but far lower in memory CD8+ cells. Partly lower CXCR3 expression followed cryopreservation, and most assays relied on fresh PBMCs. Similar levels of surface CD5 were seen between naive subsets; TCR strength was inferred from TRB CDR3 properties. Against CXCR3-negative naive cells, CXCR3-positive naive cells showed more hydrophobic TRB CDR3s. Memory cells showed distinct TRBV-TRBJ patterns, while the two naive subsets matched.

Carrying UMI labels, the TRB cDNA libraries were prepared through 5' RACE. TCRdb reanalyzed the 5' RACE reads, giving one entry per CDR3 protein sequence and no DNA. The sample holds around 130,000 distinct CDR3 sequences. This CDR3 has 15 residues. CDR1 and CDR2 (germline): MNHEY, SVGEGT. As to this clonotype: Its antigen is as yet unknown.

The chain has TRBV6-2 or TRBV6-3 and TRBJ2-7; absent DNA, TCRdb's TRBD1 call cannot be checked. The sequence derives from a human donor in good health. Some clones in this sample may be carry-over from other donors' samples. Specimen: naive CXCR3+ CD8+ T cells from blood. The subset: CD45RO-CCR7+CD27+CD95- naive CD8+ T cells expressing CXCR3 (TNR3+). The CDR3 loop reads CASSYDGTGGYEQYF.